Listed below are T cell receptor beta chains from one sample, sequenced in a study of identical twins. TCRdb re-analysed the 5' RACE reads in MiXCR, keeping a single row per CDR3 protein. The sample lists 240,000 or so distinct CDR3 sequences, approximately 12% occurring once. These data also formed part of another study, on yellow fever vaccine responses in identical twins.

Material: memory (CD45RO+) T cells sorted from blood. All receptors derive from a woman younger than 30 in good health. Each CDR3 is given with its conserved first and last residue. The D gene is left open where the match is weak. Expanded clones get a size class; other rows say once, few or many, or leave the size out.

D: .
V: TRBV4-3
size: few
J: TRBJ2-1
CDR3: CASSQDGGGGYNEQFF
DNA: TGCGCCAGCAGCCAAGATGGTGGTGGGGGGTACAATGAGCAGTTCTTC

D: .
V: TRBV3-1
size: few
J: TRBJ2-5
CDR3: CASSQDSGGGQWETQYF
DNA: TGTGCCAGCAGCCAAGATAGCGGAGGGGGTCAATGGGAGACCCAGTACTTC

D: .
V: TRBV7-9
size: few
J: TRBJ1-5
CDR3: CASSLGGWGQNNPNQPQHF
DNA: TGTGCCAGCAGCTTAGGGGGGTGGGGTCAGAACAATCCCAATCAGCCCCAGCATTTT

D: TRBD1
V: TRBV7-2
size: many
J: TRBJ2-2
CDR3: CASSLGQGRTGELFF
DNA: TGTGCCAGCAGCTTAGGACAGGGGCGCACCGGGGAGCTGTTTTTT

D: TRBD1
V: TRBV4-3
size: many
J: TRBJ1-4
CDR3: CASSLGPTGIGEKLFF
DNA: TGCGCCAGCAGCCTAGGCCCGACAGGGATCGGTGAAAAACTGTTTTTT

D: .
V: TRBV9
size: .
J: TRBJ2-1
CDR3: CASSSGGHESNEQFF
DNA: TGTGCCAGCAGCTCCGGGGGCCATGAATCCAATGAGCAGTTCTTC

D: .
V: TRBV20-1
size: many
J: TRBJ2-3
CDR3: CSAPLLASGTDTQYF
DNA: TGCAGTGCTCCCCTCTTGGCCTCGGGCACAGATACGCAGTATTTT

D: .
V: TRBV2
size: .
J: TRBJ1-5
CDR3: CASNSPNQPQHF
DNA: TGTGCCAGCAATTCCCCCAATCAGCCCCAGCATTTT

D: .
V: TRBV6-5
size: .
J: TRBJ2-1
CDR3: CASSYSAANNEQFF
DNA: TGTGCCAGCAGTTACTCCGCCGCTAACAATGAGCAGTTCTTC

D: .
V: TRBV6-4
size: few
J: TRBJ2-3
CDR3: CASSEQPGAPDTQYF
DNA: TGTGCCAGCAGTGAACAACCGGGAGCCCCAGATACGCAGTATTTT